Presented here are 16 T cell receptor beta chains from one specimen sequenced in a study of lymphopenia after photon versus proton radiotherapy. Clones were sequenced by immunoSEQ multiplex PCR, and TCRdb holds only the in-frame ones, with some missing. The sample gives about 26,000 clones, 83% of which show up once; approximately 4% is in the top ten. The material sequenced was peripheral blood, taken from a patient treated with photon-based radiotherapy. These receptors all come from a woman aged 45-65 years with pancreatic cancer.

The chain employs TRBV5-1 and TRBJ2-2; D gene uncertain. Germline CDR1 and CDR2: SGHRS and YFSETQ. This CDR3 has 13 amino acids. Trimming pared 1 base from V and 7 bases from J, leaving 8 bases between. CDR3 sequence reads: CASSLRVLGELFF. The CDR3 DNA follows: TGCGCCAGCAGCTTGAGGGTTCTCGGGGAGCTGTTTTTT.

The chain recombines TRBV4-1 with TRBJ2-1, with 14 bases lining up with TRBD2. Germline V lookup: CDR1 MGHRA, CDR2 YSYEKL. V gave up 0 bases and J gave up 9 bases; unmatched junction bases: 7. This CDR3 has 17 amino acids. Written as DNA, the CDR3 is TGCGCCAGCAGCCAAGAAGGCGGACTAGCGGGAGGAGGTGAGCAGTTCTTC. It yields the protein CASSQEGGLAGGGEQFF.

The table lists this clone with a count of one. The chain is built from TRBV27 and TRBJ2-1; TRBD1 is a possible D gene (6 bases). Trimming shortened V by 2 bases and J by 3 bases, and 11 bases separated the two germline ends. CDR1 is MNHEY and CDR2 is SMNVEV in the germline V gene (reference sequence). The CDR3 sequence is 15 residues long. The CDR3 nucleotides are TGTGCCAGCAGTTTAGAGGGGGAAGGCTACAATGAGCAGTTCTTC. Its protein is CASSLEGEGYNEQFF.

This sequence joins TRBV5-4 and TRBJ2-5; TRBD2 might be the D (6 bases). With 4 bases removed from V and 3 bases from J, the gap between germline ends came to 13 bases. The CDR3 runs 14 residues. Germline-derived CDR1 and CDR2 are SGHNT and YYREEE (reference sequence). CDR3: CASSPPGLKETQYF. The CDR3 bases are TGTGCCAGCAGCCCACCGGGACTTAAAGAGACCCAGTACTTC.

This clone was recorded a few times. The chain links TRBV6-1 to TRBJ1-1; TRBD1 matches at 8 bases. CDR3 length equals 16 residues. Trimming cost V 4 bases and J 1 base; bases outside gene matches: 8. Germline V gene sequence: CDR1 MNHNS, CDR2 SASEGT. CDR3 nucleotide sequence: TGTGCCAGCAGTGGGGCCAGGGGGCCGACGAACACTGAAGCTTTCTTT. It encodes CASSGARGPTNTEAFF.

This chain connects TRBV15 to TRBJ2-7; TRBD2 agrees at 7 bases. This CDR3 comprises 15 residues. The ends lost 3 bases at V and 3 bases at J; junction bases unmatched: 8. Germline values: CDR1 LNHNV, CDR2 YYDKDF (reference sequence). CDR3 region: CATSRGPGLSYEQYF. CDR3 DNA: TGTGCCACCAGCAGGGGACCGGGACTAAGCTACGAGCAGTACTTC.

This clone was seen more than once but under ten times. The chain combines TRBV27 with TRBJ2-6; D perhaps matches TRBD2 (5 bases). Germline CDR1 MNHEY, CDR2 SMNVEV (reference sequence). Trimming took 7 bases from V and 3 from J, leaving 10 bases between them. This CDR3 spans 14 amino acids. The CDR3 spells CASNADFGANVLTF. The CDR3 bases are TGTGCCAGCAATGCGGACTTTGGGGCCAACGTCCTGACTTTC.

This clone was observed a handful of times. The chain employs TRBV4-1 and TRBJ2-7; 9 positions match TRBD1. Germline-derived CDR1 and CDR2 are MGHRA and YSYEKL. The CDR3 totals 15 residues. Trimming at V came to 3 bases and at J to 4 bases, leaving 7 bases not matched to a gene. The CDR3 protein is CASSQGTGTGYEQYF. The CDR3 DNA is TGCGCCAGCAGCCAGGGGACCGGGACAGGGTACGAGCAGTACTTC.

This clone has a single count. DNA of the CDR3: TGTGCCAGCAATCGGGGGGCGAACACCGGGGAGCTGTTTTTT. This gives the protein CASNRGANTGELFF. The V call is TRBV21-1, the J call TRBJ2-2; TRBD2, as called in the table, went unchecked against the DNA. TRBV21-1 has pseudogene status. There are 14 residues in the CDR3.

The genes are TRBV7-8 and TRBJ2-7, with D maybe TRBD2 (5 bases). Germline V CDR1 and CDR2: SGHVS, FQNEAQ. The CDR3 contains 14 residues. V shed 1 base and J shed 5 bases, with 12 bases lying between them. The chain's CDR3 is CASSLVSGSNEQYF. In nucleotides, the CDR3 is TGTGCCAGCAGCTTAGTATCTGGGAGCAACGAGCAGTACTTC.

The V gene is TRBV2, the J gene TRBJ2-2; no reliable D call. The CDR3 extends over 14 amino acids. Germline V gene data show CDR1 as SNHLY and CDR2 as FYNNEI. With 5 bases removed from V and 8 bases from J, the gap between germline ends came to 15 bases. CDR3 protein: CASSNDDIPGELFF. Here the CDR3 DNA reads TGTGCCAGCAGTAACGATGACATTCCGGGGGAGCTGTTTTTT. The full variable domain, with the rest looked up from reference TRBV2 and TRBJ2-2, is EPEVTQTPSHQVTQMGQEVILRCVPISNHLYFYWYRQILGQKVEFLVSFYNNEISEKSEIFDDQFSVERPDGSNFTLKIRSTKLEDSAMYFCASSNDDIPGELFFGEGSRLTVL.

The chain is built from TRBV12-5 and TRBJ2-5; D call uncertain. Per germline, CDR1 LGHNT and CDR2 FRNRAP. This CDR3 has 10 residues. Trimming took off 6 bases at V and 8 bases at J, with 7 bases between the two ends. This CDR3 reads CASGPETQYF. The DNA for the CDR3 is TGTGCTAGTGGCCCTGAAACCCAGTACTTC.

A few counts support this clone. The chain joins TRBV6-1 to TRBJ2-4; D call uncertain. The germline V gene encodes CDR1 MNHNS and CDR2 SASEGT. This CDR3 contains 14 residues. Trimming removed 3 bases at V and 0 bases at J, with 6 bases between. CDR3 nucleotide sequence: TGTGCCAGCAGTGAGTTCCTAGCCAAAAACATTCAGTACTTC. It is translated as CASSEFLAKNIQYF.

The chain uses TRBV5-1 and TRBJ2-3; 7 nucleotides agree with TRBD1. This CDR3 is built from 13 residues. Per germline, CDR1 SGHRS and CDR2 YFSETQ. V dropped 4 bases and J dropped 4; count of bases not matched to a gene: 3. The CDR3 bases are TGCGCCAGCAGCGTGGACAGGTCAGATACGCAGTATTTT. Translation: CASSVDRSDTQYF.

The CDR3 bases are TGTGCCAGCAGTTTTTCAAGGGCAGCGGACTACGAGCAGTACTTC. Translating gives CASSFSRAADYEQYF. The chain couples TRBV28 to TRBJ2-7, with D perhaps TRBD2 (5 bases). Germline V CDR1 and CDR2: MDHEN, SYDVKM. With 3 bases removed from V and 3 bases from J, the gap between germline ends came to 15 bases. The CDR3 consists of 15 residues. Together with reference TRBV28 and TRBJ2-7, the CDR3 gives the full variable domain: DVKVTQSSRYLVKRTGEKVFLECVQDMDHENMFWYRQDPGLGLRLIYFSYDVKMKEKGDIPEGYSVSREKKERFSLILESASTNQTSMYLCASSFSRAADYEQYFGPGTRLTVT.

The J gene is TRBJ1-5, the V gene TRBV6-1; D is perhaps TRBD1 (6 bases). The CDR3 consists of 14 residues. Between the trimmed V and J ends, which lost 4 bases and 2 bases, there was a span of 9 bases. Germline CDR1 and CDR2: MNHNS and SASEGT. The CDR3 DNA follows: TGTGCCAGCAGTGGGCGGACAGGCAATCAGCCCCAGCATTTT. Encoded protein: CASSGRTGNQPQHF.